The clone carrying this TCR beta chain was seen a few times. The antigen remains unidentified. Making TCR cDNA involved 5'RACE template switching, which added UMIs and a universal primer site. TCRdb redid the calling of the 5' RACE reads with MiXCR, one entry per CDR3 protein. The data hold some 120,000 distinct CDR3 sequences, with around 15% observed a single time. These data are taken from a study of T cells after yellow fever vaccination. Across the study: Fractions of low cell number were prepared using SMART-Seq v4 Ultra Low Input. General observations from the study: Clonotypes found in both CD4 and CD8 compartments made up a small share. Weaker, the secondary response peaked sooner, at day 5 versus 15.

Germline V gene lookup returns CDR1 SEHNR and CDR2 FQNEAQ (reference sequence). The CDR3 has 11 amino acids. The V gene lost 3 bases and the J gene lost 10 bases, with 9 bases spanning the gap. The TCR originated in a man between 18 and 35 years old who received the YFV17D yellow fever vaccine. The specimen comprised CD8+ T cells sorted from PBMCs, sampled 5 days after the yellow fever booster vaccination. The V and J genes are TRBV7-9 and TRBJ1-1, with D hard to call. The CDR3 DNA reads TGTGCCAGCAGCTTCAGCAGTCTAGCTTTCTTT. This sequence encodes CASSFSSLAFF.